This T cell receptor (beta chain) was observed in a study of glioma-infiltrating T cells. Study findings and constraints: Very few CDR3 sequences were shared between tissue and blood. Tissue-blood divergence was below expectation in non-neoplastic patients, above in gliomas.

Many counts were recorded for this clonotype. What it binds is not known. Amplification of TCR alpha and beta CDR3 regions from RNA used iRepertoire nested multiplex PCR. One-step reverse transcription and amplification started from about 100-400 ng of tissue mRNA or PBMC total RNA. TCRdb re-called the multiplex PCR reads with MiXCR, one entry per CDR3 protein. The repertoire holds over 70,000 distinct CDR3 sequences, with about 23% as singletons. What was sequenced was glioma tissue, nonneoplastic brain tissue, or PBMCs (not recorded which). The TCR comes from a human donor with low-grade glioma or glioblastoma, undergoing nonglioma brain surgery, or in good health (not recorded which).

This chain's CDR3 is CATSSRQGEETQYF. The CDR3 DNA is TGTGCCACCAGCTCCCGACAGGGGGAAGAGACCCAGTACTTC. This chain uses TRBV15 with TRBJ2-5, with TRBD1 matching over 9 bases. The CDR3 sequence is 14 residues long. Germline V gene sequence: CDR1 LNHNV, CDR2 YYDKDF (reference sequence). V trimming: 5 bases; J trimming: 3 bases; junction bases outside the gene matches: 4.